The 30 T cell receptor beta chains reported below all come from one sample, sequenced in a study of early T cells in non-severe SARS-CoV-2 infection (dated by TCRdb to 2020 to 2022). Library preparation used 5' RACE. Sequencing used a NextSeq 500. The raw public reads went through TCRdb reprocessing: fastp at Q25, MiXCR clone calling, in-frame beta chains kept. Entries that share a CDR3 protein sequence are merged under the most common genes and DNA. Recorded for this sample are tens of thousands of distinct CDR3 sequences; roughly a tenth of them occurred a single time. Of the sample, over 4% falls within the top ten clones. The sample consisted of whole blood, taken at baseline. The receptors stem from an adult who was a healthcare worker with PCR-confirmed SARS-CoV-2 infection or an uninfected control (not recorded which).

The V call is TRBV20-1, the J call TRBJ2-7; D is perhaps TRBD1 or TRBD2 (6 bases each). From germline, CDR1 is DFQATT and CDR2 SNEGSKA (reference sequence). The CDR3 is 14 amino acids. Trimming stripped 2 bases from V and 0 bases from J, with 11 bases between. The DNA for the CDR3 is TGCAGTGCTAGACCCGGGGGCAGCTCCTACGAGCAGTACTTC. Encoded protein: CSARPGGSSYEQYF.

This clonotype was picked up many times. The chain carries TRBV6-5 and TRBJ1-5; tentative D call: TRBD1 (6 bases). Trimming cost V 9 bases and J 5 bases, with 17 bases left between them. This CDR3 contains 14 residues. From germline, CDR1 is MNHEY and CDR2 SVGAGI. Written as DNA, the CDR3 is TGTGCCAGACCTCAGGGGTCCCTTGATCAGCCCCAGCATTTT. Its translation: CARPQGSLDQPQHF.

J is TRBJ2-7 and V is TRBV11-2; D call uncertain. V lost 6 bases and J 4 bases, leaving 10 bases between the germline ends. CDR3 length: 12 amino acids. Looked up from germline, CDR1 is SGHAT and CDR2 is FQNNGV. CDR3 nucleotides: TGTGCCAGCAGTTACGACCAGTACGAGCAGTACTTC. Its protein product is CASSYDQYEQYF.

The chain is built from TRBV2 and TRBJ2-6; no firm D call. Trimming shortened V by 10 bases and J by 0 bases, and 13 bases separated the two germline ends. Germline CDR1 reads SNHLY; CDR2 reads FYNNEI. The CDR3 is made up of 15 amino acids. This CDR3 is CATQDGVSGANVLTF. The CDR3 bases are TGTGCCACCCAGGACGGAGTCTCTGGGGCCAACGTCCTGACTTTC.

This clonotype was observed at least ten times. J is TRBJ2-5 and V is TRBV5-4; 10 bases fit TRBD1. CDR3 size: 16 residues. J lost 0 bases, V lost 4 bases, and 6 bases had no gene match. Germline assignment: CDR1 SGHNT and CDR2 YYREEE (reference sequence). CDR3 sequence: CASSPLGTGDQETQYF. The CDR3 region has the DNA TGTGCCAGCAGCCCCCTGGGGACAGGGGACCAAGAGACCCAGTACTTC.

The CDR3 reads CASSVGGGSNTEAFF. CDR3 nucleotides: TGTGCCAGCAGCGTAGGAGGGGGTTCGAACACTGAAGCTTTCTTT. The chain recombines TRBV9 with TRBJ1-1, with D maybe TRBD1 (6 bases). The V and J ends lost 0 bases and 1 base respectively, with 10 bases between them. Germline V gene lookup returns CDR1 SGDLS and CDR2 YYNGEE. The CDR3 contains 15 residues.

The chain links TRBV7-9 to TRBJ2-2; tentatively, D is TRBD2 (7 bases). The CDR3 spans 16 residues. Trimming took 5 bases from V and 1 from J, leaving 14 bases between them. Germline values: CDR1 SEHNR, CDR2 FQNEAQ (reference sequence). The CDR3 protein is CASSRAGAWNTGELFF. CDR3 DNA: TGTGCCAGCAGCCGGGCGGGGGCCTGGAACACCGGGGAGCTGTTTTTT.

This clonotype was picked up many times. This chain links TRBV7-3 with TRBJ2-1; 9 bases map to TRBD1. Germline CDR1 SGHTA, CDR2 FQGTGA. Trimming cost V 5 bases and J 6 bases; bases outside gene matches: 8. The CDR3 is 15 residues long. The CDR3, as DNA: TGTGCCAGCAGCCCCGGGACAGGGTTCTCCAATGAGCAGTTCTTC. It specifies CASSPGTGFSNEQFF.

This clonotype was seen a few times. The genes are TRBV27 and TRBJ2-1; 11 bases map to TRBD2. The V and J ends lost 5 bases and 3 bases, in that order; junction bases with no gene match: 3. This CDR3 region has 15 residues. Germline lookup yields CDR1 MNHEY and CDR2 SMNVEV (reference sequence). Here the CDR3 DNA reads TGTGCCAGCAGTCCCGGGACTAGCGGCTACAATGAGCAGTTCTTC. Its protein is CASSPGTSGYNEQFF.

Ten or more counts support this clonotype. The chain uses TRBV19 and TRBJ1-2, with D unresolved. The length of the CDR3 is 14 residues. V lost 1 base and J 2 bases, leaving 8 bases between the germline ends. CDR1 and CDR2 (germline): LNHDA, SQIVND (reference sequence). The CDR3 sequence: CASSIVVGNYGYTF. The CDR3 DNA is TGTGCCAGTAGTATAGTTGTAGGGAACTATGGCTACACCTTC.

The chain has TRBV4-1 and TRBJ2-1; 8 bases are a match to TRBD2. The length of the CDR3 is 16 residues. The junction had 8 bases not matched to a gene; V was cut back by 2 bases and J by 5 bases. Germline loops: CDR1 MGHRA, CDR2 YSYEKL. The CDR3 DNA reads TGCGCCAGCAGCCAAAGGTGGGCGGGAGGTAACAATGAGCAGTTCTTC. This translates into CASSQRWAGGNNEQFF.

This clonotype was observed a few times. This chain connects TRBV3-1 to TRBJ1-6; TRBD1 matches at 7 bases. The V and J ends lost 1 base and 0 bases, in that order; junction bases with no gene match: 6. The germline gives CDR1 LGHDT, CDR2 YNNKEL (reference sequence). The CDR3 spans 18 residues. CDR3 amino acids: CASSQGARGSSYNSPLHF. The CDR3 DNA follows: TGTGCCAGCAGCCAAGGGGCCAGGGGGAGCTCCTATAATTCACCCCTCCACTTT.

The chain carries TRBV5-1 and TRBJ2-7; D gene unclear. V lost 4 bases, J lost 6 bases, and 14 bases lay in between. CDR1 is SGHRS and CDR2 is YFSETQ in the germline V gene. This CDR3 has 13 residues. The CDR3 region has the DNA TGCGCCAGCAGCCCGTCAGCCGGGTCCGAGCAGTACTTC. It translates to CASSPSAGSEQYF.

This clonotype was detected ten times or more. The chain combines TRBV4-3 with TRBJ1-1; 9 bases align to TRBD1. The junction had 3 bases not matched to a gene; V was cut back by 1 base and J by 3 bases. Germline V gene lookup returns CDR1 LGHNA and CDR2 YSLEER. The CDR3 extends over 15 amino acids. The DNA of the CDR3 is TGCGCCAGCAGCCAAGTGTGGACAGGGGACACTGAAGCTTTCTTT. The encoded protein is CASSQVWTGDTEAFF.

This clonotype showed up many times. V gene TRBV12-3 or TRBV12-4 combines with J gene TRBJ2-1, with 8 bases that match TRBD2. The CDR3 is 15 amino acids. Unmatched junction bases numbered 5, after V lost 5 bases and J lost 2 bases. CDR3 loop: CASSAPGGAYNEQFF. The CDR3 coding sequence is TGTGCCAGCAGTGCTCCGGGGGGGGCCTACAATGAGCAGTTCTTC.

This clonotype was counted between two and nine times. The chain is built from TRBV12-5 and TRBJ1-1; a weak D match, TRBD1 (5 bases). CDR3 length: 13 residues. The V gene lost 6 bases and the J gene lost 1 base, with 9 bases spanning the gap. The germline V gene has CDR1 LGHNT and CDR2 FRNRAP. CDR3 in DNA: TGTGCTAGTGGCCGAACAGGGAACACTGAAGCTTTCTTT. This sequence encodes CASGRTGNTEAFF. The full variable domain, with the rest looked up from reference TRBV12-5 and TRBJ1-1, is DARVTQTPRHKVTEMGQEVTMRCQPILGHNTVFWYRQTMMQGLELLAYFRNRAPLDDSGMPKDRFSAEMPDATLATLKIQPSEPRDSAVYFCASGRTGNTEAFFGQGTRLTVV.

In this sample, this clonotype turned up many times. The rearrangement uses TRBV11-2 and TRBJ1-3; D is undetermined. This CDR3 is 14 amino acids long. V lost 2 bases and J lost 0, with 5 bases in between. Germline V CDR1 and CDR2: SGHAT, FQNNGV. CDR3 nucleotides: TGTGCCAGCAGCTTACAGGCCTCTGGAAACACCATATATTTT. This sequence encodes CASSLQASGNTIYF. Full variable domain (outside the CDR3, taken from reference TRBV11-2 and TRBJ1-3): EAGVAQSPRYKIIEKRQSVAFWCNPISGHATLYWYQQILGQGPKLLIQFQNNGVVDDSQLPKDRFSAERLKGVDSTLKIQPAKLEDSAVYLCASSLQASGNTIYFGEGSWLTVV.

This clonotype came up a few times. The gene calls are TRBV20-1 and TRBJ1-2; TRBD1 matches 9 bases. Trimming at V came to 6 bases and at J to 7 bases, leaving 9 bases not matched to a gene. Germline CDR1 DFQATT, CDR2 SNEGSKA (reference sequence). This CDR3 region has 13 residues. CDR3 sequence (DNA): TGCAGTGCGCGGACAGGGGAGGTCTCTGGCTACACCTTC. It is translated as CSARTGEVSGYTF.

This clonotype was counted ten times or more. The chain couples TRBV6-1 to TRBJ1-5; D is unclear. The V and J ends lost 6 bases and 2 bases respectively, with 8 bases between them. CDR3 length: 13 residues. Germline CDR1 and CDR2: MNHNS and SASEGT. CDR3 sequence reads: CASRVGRNQPQHF. The CDR3 DNA reads as TGTGCCAGCAGGGTTGGACGCAATCAGCCCCAGCATTTT.

This clonotype was counted ten times or more. The genes are TRBV2 and TRBJ1-2; 7 nucleotides match TRBD1. This CDR3 region has 12 residues. Germline V lookup: CDR1 SNHLY, CDR2 FYNNEI. V shed 7 bases and J 3 bases; nucleotides not matched to a gene: 2. The CDR3 DNA is TGTGCCAGCATCACAGGGGACTATGGCTACACCTTC. It encodes CASITGDYGYTF.

In regard to this clonotype: A much bigger clone sits one base away, suggesting this may be a read error. This sequence joins TRBV6-6 and TRBJ2-2, with D maybe TRBD2 (5 bases). The CDR3 spans 12 residues. Germline V lookup: CDR1 MNHNY, CDR2 SVGAGI (reference sequence). The CDR3 nucleotides are TGTGCCAGCAACAACCATCCCGGGGAGCTGATTTTT. This translates into CASNNHPGELIF.

The V and J genes are TRBV5-1 and TRBJ2-7; a weak D match, TRBD1 (5 bases). Germline CDR1 is SGHRS and CDR2 is YFSETQ. Trimming left V 3 bases short and J 5 bases short, with 18 bases between. The CDR3 is 15 amino acids. The CDR3 region has the DNA TGCGCCAGCAGCTCTCATCAGGGAAATCTGGACGAGCAGTACTTC. It codes for CASSSHQGNLDEQYF.

Many counts were recorded for this clonotype. J is TRBJ2-1 and V is TRBV28; a weak D match, TRBD1 (6 bases). Trimming shortened V by 4 bases and J by 0 bases, and 31 bases separated the two germline ends. Germline values: CDR1 MDHEN, CDR2 SYDVKM. The CDR3 runs to 22 residues. This chain's CDR3 is CASSYSGVWGRWTETSYNEQFF. CDR3 DNA sequence: TGTGCCAGCAGTTATTCAGGGGTTTGGGGCCGGTGGACTGAGACCTCCTACAATGAGCAGTTCTTC.

This chain uses TRBV9 with TRBJ2-3, with 9 positions matching TRBD1. Trimming removed 0 bases from V and 8 bases from J; junction bases left unmatched: 7. The CDR3 is 15 amino acids. Germline CDR1 and CDR2: SGDLS and YYNGEE. For the CDR3, the DNA is TGTGCCAGCAGCGTAGCTACAGGGGGCTTTGCTACGCAGTATTTT. It yields the protein CASSVATGGFATQYF.

The chain couples TRBV20-1 to TRBJ2-3, with 7 bases matching TRBD1. Germline V CDR1 and CDR2: DFQATT, SNEGSKA (reference sequence). The CDR3 spans 13 residues. J gave up 0 bases and V 5 bases, and 2 bases lay outside the gene matches. The CDR3 DNA reads as TGCAGTGCTGAGGGACAGAGCACAGATACGCAGTATTTT. This sequence encodes CSAEGQSTDTQYF.

This clonotype was seen a few times. The chain joins TRBV7-2 to TRBJ1-3; D might be TRBD1 (5 bases). Trimming pared 5 bases from V and 0 bases from J, leaving 11 bases between. CDR3 length: 15 amino acids. CDR1 and CDR2 from the germline V gene are SGHTA and FQGNSA. CDR3 coding DNA: TGTGCCAGCAGCCCCGGGACGGCCTCTGGAAACACCATATATTTT. This translates into CASSPGTASGNTIYF.

This rearrangement joins TRBV20-1 to TRBJ2-1, with a weak D call TRBD2 (7 bases). Germline V gives CDR1 DFQATT, CDR2 SNEGSKA (reference sequence). Trimming shortened V by 6 bases and J by 13 bases, and 22 bases separated the two germline ends. The CDR3 is 13 amino acids. CDR3 loop: CSATRGADNLQFF. CDR3 sequence (DNA): TGCAGTGCCACACGGGGGGCAGACAACTTACAGTTCTTC.

V is TRBV28 and J is TRBJ1-2, with 7 bases lining up with TRBD1. This CDR3 spans 13 amino acids. Germline V gives CDR1 MDHEN, CDR2 SYDVKM. V lost 10 bases, J lost 4 bases, and 9 bases stayed unmatched. The CDR3 reads CAIPGGSGYGYTF. CDR3 coding DNA: TGTGCCATCCCAGGGGGGTCGGGCTATGGCTACACCTTC.

This clonotype was counted ten times or more. The chain links TRBV7-9 to TRBJ2-7; 10 bases fit TRBD2. Germline V gives CDR1 SEHNR, CDR2 FQNEAQ (reference sequence). The trim removed 0 bases at V and 2 bases at J, leaving 7 bases unmatched. The CDR3 totals 17 residues. CDR3 nucleotides: TGTGCCAGCAGCTTAGCCTTAGGGACTAGCGAAACCTACGAGCAGTACTTC. It codes for CASSLALGTSETYEQYF.

This clonotype was seen at least ten times. The gene calls are TRBV5-1 and TRBJ2-3; 11 nucleotides match TRBD2. The germline V gene has CDR1 SGHRS and CDR2 YFSETQ. With V trimmed by 0 bases and J by 2 bases, 2 bases remained unmatched. There are 16 residues in the CDR3. This CDR3 reads CASSLGGLAATDTQYF. The CDR3 DNA is TGCGCCAGCAGCTTGGGGGGACTAGCGGCCACAGATACGCAGTATTTT.